This TCR beta chain originates from a study of vaccination and CD4 T cells after COVID-19. Whole-study context: Investigators took post-vaccine samples a median approximately 73 days after dose two, within a range of 14 to 241. Spike peptides, overlapping and drawn from SARS-CoV-2, HCoV-NL63, HCoV-OC43 and HCoV-229E, were used to stimulate cells. Study results and caveats: Post-vaccination, and not before, a median approximately 86% of reactive clones appeared in convalescent patients.

This CDR3 contains 18 residues. The junction had 13 bases not matched to a gene; V was cut back by 4 bases and J by 0 bases. In germline, CDR1 is DFQATT, CDR2 SNEGSKA (reference sequence). The treatment is: roughly nine-day PBMC culture with coronavirus spike peptide pools or control peptides (ViraFEST assay). Sequenced with the Oncomine TCR Beta short-read assay was DNA taken from cultured CD4+ T cells. TCRdb reanalysed the PCR reads using MiXCR and keeps one entry per CDR3 protein. The sample gives over 10,000 distinct CDR3 sequences, 45% to 55% of which show up once; about a fifth is in the top ten. For this clonotype: The antigen is not known.

The sequence was collected from a human donor who had recovered from COVID-19. The V call is TRBV20-1, the J call TRBJ2-4, with 9 nucleotides matching TRBD1. Material: CD4+ T cells from blood, cultured in vitro. CDR3 coding DNA: TGCAGTGCTAACCCGTTAGGGGGACAGGGTTTAGCCAAAAACATTCAGTACTTC. Residues: CSANPLGGQGLAKNIQYF.